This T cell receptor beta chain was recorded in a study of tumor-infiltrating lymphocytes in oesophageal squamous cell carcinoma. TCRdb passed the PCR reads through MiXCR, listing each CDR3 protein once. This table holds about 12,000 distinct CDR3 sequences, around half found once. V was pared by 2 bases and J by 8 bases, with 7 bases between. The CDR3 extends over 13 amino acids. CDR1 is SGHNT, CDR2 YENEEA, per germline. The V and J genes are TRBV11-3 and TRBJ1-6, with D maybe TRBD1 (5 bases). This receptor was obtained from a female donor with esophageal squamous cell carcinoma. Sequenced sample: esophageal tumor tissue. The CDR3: CASSLRGDSPLHF. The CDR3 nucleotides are TGTGCCAGCAGCTTAAGAGGGGATTCACCCCTCCACTTT.